This TCR beta chain is from a study of T cell responses to AZD1222 COVID-19 vaccine. Assay used: immunoSEQ multiplex PCR; TCRdb lists only in-frame clones, some missing. The profile shows roughly 150,000 clones, 80% to 95% of them singletons. In germline, CDR1 is SGHTA, CDR2 FQGNSA. CDR3 length: 16 residues. Trimming pared 5 bases from V and 4 bases from J, leaving 18 bases between. This clone was detected only once. Its antigen is still unknown. Study observations and caveats: Close to half of spike-specific TCRs reportedly recognize unmutated variant regions.

This rearrangement joins TRBV7-2 to TRBJ1-5; D gene ambiguous. The material was peripheral blood, obtained 28 days after the second AZD1222 dose. The origin of this receptor is an adult who received the AZD1222 COVID-19 vaccine. The CDR3 DNA follows: TGTGCCAGCAGCCCCTCGGGAGTGAATAGAAATCAGCCCCAGCATTTT. Translation gives CASSPSGVNRNQPQHF.